The clone carrying this T cell receptor beta chain was observed a single time. Its specificity is not known. The CDR3 runs to 15 residues. V was trimmed by 6 bases and J by 5 bases, leaving 20 bases between them. Germline CDR1 WSHSY, CDR2 SAAADI. This specimen belongs to a study of cytomegalovirus exposure and HLA in healthy donors. Study-wide points: An analysis was carried out at a later point. It showed that HLA-associated TCR beta chains were more clonally expanded than equally common non-associated chains. Most TCR beta V segments were productive about 90% or about 30% of the time in an earlier analysis.

The PCR ran on 60 Vbeta and 13 Jbeta primers. Clones were read by immunoSEQ multiplex PCR, and TCRdb kept only the in-frame ones, dropping some. In the table there are over 70,000 clones, 76% of which are singletons. This chain joins TRBV10-2 and TRBJ2-7; TRBD1 might be the D (5 bases). This TCR came from a male donor in good health and CMV-seronegative. The sample taken for sequencing was PBMCs. CDR3 in DNA: TGCGCCAGCAGGCCCAGTCTACAGGTTTACGACGAGCAGTACTTC. This translates into CASRPSLQVYDEQYF.